This T cell receptor beta chain came from a study of T cell changes during pregnancy in multiple sclerosis. This clone was seen a single time. Trimming stripped 1 base from V and 0 bases from J, with 16 bases between. The germline CDR1 and CDR2 sequences are LNHDA and SQIVND (reference sequence). The CDR3 contains 18 residues. Method: immunoSEQ multiplex PCR; TCRdb's copy keeps in-frame clones and lacks some. The sample carries more than 55,000 clones, approximately 90% recorded once. The source material was peripheral blood, sampled in the first trimester of pregnancy. This TCR was sampled from a female donor in good health, enrolled as a control in a pregnancy study. The V and J genes are TRBV19 and TRBJ1-5; TRBD1 is a possible D gene (6 bases). The CDR3 region has the DNA TGTGCCAGTAGTATAGGGGGGGGGCGGATTTATAGCAATCAGCCCCAGCATTTT. Amino acids: CASSIGGGRIYSNQPQHF.